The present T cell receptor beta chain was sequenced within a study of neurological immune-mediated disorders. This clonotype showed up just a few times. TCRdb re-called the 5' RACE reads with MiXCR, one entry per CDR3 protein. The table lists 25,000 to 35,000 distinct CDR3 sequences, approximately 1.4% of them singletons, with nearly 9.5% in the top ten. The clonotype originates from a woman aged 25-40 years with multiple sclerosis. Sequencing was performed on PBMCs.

In DNA, the CDR3 is TGTGCCAGCAGCCTCGGACTAGCAAGGGGCGATGAGCAGTTCTTC. The encoded protein is CASSLGLARGDEQFF. The rearrangement joins TRBV7-7 to TRBJ2-1; 8 positions match TRBD2. CDR3 length equals 15 residues. CDR1 is SSHAT and CDR2 is FNYEAQ in the germline V gene (reference sequence). V dropped 5 bases and J dropped 8; count of bases not matched to a gene: 11.